This TCR beta chain was documented in a study of blood T cell repertoires in COVID-19. Whole-study context: Sites in the United States, Italy and Spain provided acute and convalescent COVID-19 samples. Sample material is recorded as cDNA or gDNA derived from T cells, B-cell-depleted T cells, or PBMCs.

Sequencing was performed with immunoSEQ multiplex PCR; in TCRdb, only in-frame clones are kept and a portion is missing. The sample holds 250,000 to 350,000 clones, approximately 90% seen once. CDR1 is MDHEN and CDR2 is SYDVKM in the germline V gene. The CDR3 is 18 residues long. V was clipped by 6 bases and J by 4 bases; unmatched bases: 16. Sample: peripheral blood. This chain connects TRBV28 to TRBJ2-7; TRBD1 agrees at 12 bases. This clonotype was obtained from a woman in her fifties or sixties with acute or convalescent COVID-19. The CDR3 is CASSAGTGGSKREYEQYF. The DNA of the CDR3 is TGTGCCAGCAGCGCCGGGACAGGGGGCTCTAAACGCGAATACGAGCAGTACTTC. Combining the CDR3 with reference TRBV28 and TRBJ2-7 gives the whole variable domain DVKVTQSSRYLVKRTGEKVFLECVQDMDHENMFWYRQDPGLGLRLIYFSYDVKMKEKGDIPEGYSVSREKKERFSLILESASTNQTSMYLCASSAGTGGSKREYEQYFGPGTRLTVT.